A single sample is the source of the 17 T cell receptor beta chains below, sequenced in a study of T cells in women clearing cervical HPV infection. Sequencing used immunoSEQ multiplex PCR; TCRdb keeps in-frame clones, though not all of them. The sample totals 40,000 to 55,000 clones. The specimen sequenced was blood buffy coat. These receptor sequences come from a woman aged 18-69 years with a cervical HPV16 infection that either progressed to CIN3+ or cleared (not recorded which).

In regard to this clone: The read ends 3 residues shy of where the CDR3 ends; the end is completed using the germline J gene. The V call is TRBV10-3, the J call TRBJ1-2; the D gene is possibly TRBD1 (6 bases). Trimming took 11 bases from V and 2 from J, leaving 12 bases between them. Germline CDR1 is ENHRY and CDR2 is SYGVKD. The CDR3 runs 12 residues. The sequenced part of the CDR3 DNA is TGTGCCGCCAGGGGCAAAAACTATGGC. It translates to CAARGKNYG. The CDR3 as a whole reads CAARGKNYGYTF.

Note on this clone: The read halts 3 residues ahead of the CDR3 end, with the missing end drawn from the germline J gene. The chain combines TRBV5-1 with TRBJ2-3; 8 nucleotides align to TRBD2. Trimming removed 3 bases from V and 2 bases from J; junction bases left unmatched: 8. The CDR3 length is 16 residues. Germline assignment: CDR1 SGHRS and CDR2 YFSETQ. The CDR3: CASSYAGGGTTDTQYF. Partial CDR3 DNA: TGCGCCAGCAGCTACGCCGGCGGGGGGACCACAGATACG.

On this clone itself: From the germline J gene comes the end of the CDR3, since the read stops 3 residues before it. This sequence joins TRBV28 and TRBJ1-5; 7 bases fit TRBD1. CDR3 length equals 14 residues. Germline CDR1 reads MDHEN; CDR2 reads SYDVKM. Trimming at V came to 4 bases and at J to 9 bases, leaving 9 bases not matched to a gene. The CDR3 reads CASSSAGGNVPQHF. CDR3 bases read: TGTGCCAGCAGTTCCGCAGGGGGTAATGTGCCC.

Concerning this clone itself: Coverage ceases 3 residues before the CDR3 finishes, and the germline J gene fills in the end. This chain connects TRBV19 to TRBJ2-2; 7 positions match TRBD2. This CDR3 region has 13 residues. CDR1 is LNHDA, CDR2 SQIVND, per germline (reference sequence). V was clipped by 3 bases and J by 6 bases; unmatched bases: 1. The CDR3 is CASSIGGSGELFF. The covered CDR3 bases are TGTGCCAGTAGTATCGGGGGGTCCGGGGAG.

On this clone: The read halts 3 residues ahead of the CDR3 end, with the missing end drawn from the germline J gene. This chain links TRBV5-1 with TRBJ1-6; 7 bases are a match to TRBD1. Germline assignment: CDR1 SGHRS and CDR2 YFSETQ. V trimming: 4 bases; J trimming: 10 bases; junction bases outside the gene matches: 8. The CDR3 loop spans 14 amino acids. The sequenced CDR3 bases are TGCGCCAGCAGCGACGGACAGGTACAGTCACCC. Amino acid sequence: CASSDGQVQSP. The full CDR3 sequence reads CASSDGQVQSPLHF.

As regards this clone: The CDR3 goes on 3 residues after the read ends, and that part is filled in from the germline J gene. The genes are TRBV4-1 and TRBJ2-1, with D possibly matching TRBD1 (5 bases). Germline CDR1 MGHRA, CDR2 YSYEKL. The germline V and J ends were trimmed by 1 base and 2 bases, with 12 bases remaining between them. CDR3 size: 16 residues. The sequenced CDR3 bases are TGCGCCAGCAGCCAAGGGGTTGCAGGGACCTACAATGAG. This encodes CASSQGVAGTYNE. The full CDR3 sequence reads CASSQGVAGTYNEQFF.

As regards this clone: The read falls 3 residues short of the CDR3 end, and the missing part is taken from the germline J gene. This sequence joins TRBV5-1 and TRBJ1-2, with 7 bases fitting TRBD1. The CDR3 has 14 residues. The germline V gene has CDR1 SGHRS and CDR2 YFSETQ. Germline trimming cut 5 bases from V and 5 bases from J; bases unmatched to any gene: 9. This CDR3 reads CASSFATGQYGYTF. The sequenced part of the CDR3 DNA is TGCGCCAGCAGTTTCGCGACAGGGCAGTATGGC.

On this clone: Coverage ceases 3 residues before the CDR3 finishes, and the germline J gene fills in the end. The chain combines TRBV2 with TRBJ2-7; tentatively, D is TRBD1 (7 bases). The V and J ends lost 8 bases and 0 bases respectively, with 17 bases between them. CDR1 is SNHLY, CDR2 FYNNEI, per germline. This CDR3 has 15 residues. CDR3 sequence: CASLPGGQPSYEQYF. Incomplete CDR3 DNA: TGTGCCAGCCTTCCAGGGGGGCAACCCTCCTACGAG.

With regard to this clone: Read sequence stops 3 residues before the CDR3 end, and the germline J gene provides the missing end. The rearrangement links TRBV5-1 to TRBJ1-3, with D possibly matching TRBD1 (5 bases). The germline gives CDR1 SGHRS, CDR2 YFSETQ. V lost 0 bases, J lost 0 bases, and 7 bases lay in between. The CDR3 length is 15 residues. The CDR3 bases that were read are TGCGCCAGCAGCTTGGACAGGATCTCTGGAAACACC. Protein: CASSLDRISGNT. The full CDR3 sequence reads CASSLDRISGNTIYF. The full variable domain, completed using reference TRBV5-1 and TRBJ1-3, is KAGVTQTPRYLIKTRGQQVTLSCSPISGHRSVSWYQQTPGQGLQFLFEYFSETQRNKGNFPGRFSGRQFSNSRSEMNVSTLELGDSALYLCASSLDRISGNTIYFGEGSWLTVV.

CDR3 region: CASTRASNQPQYF. The DNA read from the CDR3 is TGTGCCAGTACAAGGGCTAGCAATCAGCCG. J is TRBJ2-3 and V is TRBV19; a possible D gene is TRBD2 (5 bases). The sequence runs out 3 residues before the end of the CDR3; the remainder is reconstructed from the germline J gene. The CDR3 spans 13 residues. Germline V CDR1 and CDR2: LNHDA, SQIVND (reference sequence). Based on the CDR3 plus reference TRBV19 and TRBJ2-3, the full variable domain is DGGITQSPKYLFRKEGQNVTLSCEQNLNHDAMYWYRQDPGQGLRLIYYSQIVNDFQKGDIAEGYSVSREKKESFPLTVTSAQKNPTAFYLCASTRASNQPQYFGPGTRLTVL.

As regards this clone: The read ends 3 residues before the CDR3 terminus; that terminus is restored from the germline J gene. J is TRBJ2-3 and V is TRBV7-2; D is unresolved. The CDR3 covers 14 residues. Germline lookup yields CDR1 SGHTA and CDR2 FQGNSA. The part of the CDR3 DNA that was read is TGTGCCAGCAGCAAAACTATAACCCAAGAGACG. It yields the protein CASSKTITQET. The whole CDR3 protein is CASSKTITQETQYF.

This CDR3 reads CASSEARDSPLFF. CDR3 DNA, as far as it was read: TGTGCCAGCAGTGAAGCGCGTGATTCACCG. The chain uses TRBV6-1 and TRBJ2-2; no firm D call. The read terminates 3 residues before the CDR3 end, so the remaining end is supplied by the germline J gene. CDR1 MNHNS and CDR2 SASEGT come from the germline V gene. The CDR3 has 13 residues.

Worth noting for this clone: The read terminates 3 residues ahead of where the CDR3 ends, so the germline J gene completes it. The rearrangement uses TRBV7-3 and TRBJ1-2; weak D call: TRBD1 (6 bases). Germline V gene data show CDR1 as SGHTA and CDR2 as FQGTGA. This CDR3 is 20 amino acids long. The covered CDR3 bases are TGTGCCAGCAGCTTAACGACTAGCGGGGGGCTTCAAAGCTCCTACAATGAC. Translation: CASSLTTSGGLQSSYND. The entire CDR3 is CASSLTTSGGLQSSYNDYTF.

About this clone itself: With the read ending 3 residues before the CDR3 end, the germline J gene is used to fill in that end. The rearrangement uses TRBV20-1 and TRBJ2-7; the match to TRBD1 covers 8 bases. With 1 base clipped from V and 1 base from J, the junction kept 9 bases outside the gene matches. This CDR3 has 16 residues. Germline CDR1 is DFQATT and CDR2 is SNEGSKA (reference sequence). This CDR3 reads CSARALRQGLSYEQYF. The DNA read from the CDR3 is TGCAGTGCTAGAGCTCTTAGACAGGGGCTTTCCTACGAG.

About this clone itself: The CDR3 extends 3 residues past the end of the read, so its final part is completed from the germline J gene. The chain joins TRBV6-1 to TRBJ2-2, with a weak D call TRBD2 (6 bases). The CDR3 totals 14 residues. Germline CDR1 is MNHNS and CDR2 is SASEGT. V dropped 1 base and J dropped 3 bases, with 6 bases sitting between them. The covered CDR3 bases are TGTGCCAGCAGTGAAGGGGGGGACACCGGGGAG. It translates to CASSEGGDTGE. The entire CDR3 protein is CASSEGGDTGELFF.

As regards this clone: The CDR3 is cut off 3 residues early in the read; its end comes from the germline J gene. V usage is TRBV2 and J usage is TRBJ2-7; 9 bases are shared with TRBD1. V lost 6 bases, J lost 3 bases, and 6 bases stayed unmatched. Germline lookup yields CDR1 SNHLY and CDR2 FYNNEI. The CDR3 has 14 amino acids. The CDR3 sequence: CASRASTGGYEQYF. CDR3 bases read: TGTGCCAGCAGGGCCTCGACAGGGGGCTACGAG.

With respect to this clone: The observed sequence ends 3 residues before the CDR3 terminus, with the missing tail filled in from the germline J gene. V gene TRBV4-1 combines with J gene TRBJ2-5, with D perhaps TRBD1 (5 bases). This CDR3 region has 15 residues. Per germline, CDR1 MGHRA and CDR2 YSYEKL. V was pared by 1 base and J by 4 bases, with 13 bases between. The covered CDR3 bases are TGCGCCAGCAGCCAAGTCCAGGGTTGGGGAGAGACC. It translates to CASSQVQGWGET. The entire CDR3 protein is CASSQVQGWGETQYF.